Below, 24 T cell receptor beta chains from the same sample are listed, as sequenced in a study of T cell responses to AZD1222 COVID-19 vaccine. The protocol was immunoSEQ multiplex PCR, while the TCRdb copy is restricted to in-frame clones and leaves out a portion. The table has tens of thousands of clones, about 90% seen once. Sample: peripheral blood, taken 28 days after the second AZD1222 dose. Receptor source: an adult who received the AZD1222 COVID-19 vaccine.

The CDR3 DNA follows: TGCGCCAGCAGAACTAGCGGACCATCCAATGAGCAGTTCTTC. Amino acid sequence: CASRTSGPSNEQFF. The V call is TRBV5-1, the J call TRBJ2-1; 8 bases line up with TRBD2. The CDR3 length is 14 residues. Germline loops: CDR1 SGHRS, CDR2 YFSETQ. The ends lost 5 bases at V and 6 bases at J; junction bases unmatched: 7.

The chain employs TRBV12-3 or TRBV12-4 and TRBJ2-7; D possibly corresponds to TRBD2 (5 bases). Trimming shortened V by 6 bases and J by 4 bases, and 7 bases separated the two germline ends. The CDR3 sequence is 11 residues long. CDR3 loop: CASSGMYEQYF. The CDR3, as DNA: TGTGCCAGCAGCGGGATGTACGAGCAGTACTTC.

The rearrangement links TRBV6-2 or TRBV6-3 to TRBJ1-1; D unclear. The CDR3 is 12 amino acids. V was shortened by 2 bases and J by 10 bases, with 11 bases between the two germline ends. The germline V gene has CDR1 MNHEY and CDR2 SVGEGT. CDR3 loop: CASSYQERTAFF. CDR3 in DNA: TGTGCCAGCAGTTACCAGGAGAGGACAGCTTTCTTT.

This rearrangement joins TRBV7-3 to TRBJ2-2, with 9 bases aligning to TRBD2. CDR3 length: 16 residues. The germline V gene encodes CDR1 SGHTA and CDR2 FQGTGA. V lost 2 bases and J lost 4; bases outside the gene matches: 5. DNA for the CDR3: TGTGCCAGCAGCTTAGCGGGAGGGCCGGTCACCGGGGAGCTGTTTTTT. It translates to CASSLAGGPVTGELFF.

This chain uses TRBV12-3 or TRBV12-4 with TRBJ1-2, with TRBD1 matching 9 bases. V lost 4 bases to trimming and J lost 8 bases; unmatched junction nucleotides: 5. This CDR3 is 13 amino acids long. This CDR3 is CASSYGTGLGYTF. The CDR3 DNA sequence: TGTGCCAGCAGTTATGGGACAGGGTTAGGCTACACCTTC.

The chain uses TRBV12-5 and TRBJ2-5, with 13 bases matching TRBD2. The CDR3 is 16 residues long. The V gene end was trimmed by 6 bases and the J gene end by 2 bases; junction bases not matched to a gene: 6. The germline V gene encodes CDR1 LGHNT and CDR2 FRNRAP. CDR3 protein: CASGPPGLAGQETQYF. The CDR3 DNA reads TGTGCTAGTGGACCTCCGGGACTAGCGGGACAAGAGACCCAGTACTTC.

This chain uses TRBV12-3 or TRBV12-4 with TRBJ2-7, with D possibly TRBD1 on 6 matching bases. V lost 6 bases and J 11 bases, leaving 17 bases between the germline ends. The CDR3 contains 12 residues. The CDR3, as DNA: TGTGCCAGCAGCTCAGGGGCAATCGATAAGTACTTC. The encoded protein is CASSSGAIDKYF.

The CDR3 DNA reads TGTGCCAGCAGCTTAAACGACGGAGCCTCCTACGAGCAGTACTTC. Amino acid sequence: CASSLNDGASYEQYF. V usage is TRBV11-2 and J usage is TRBJ2-7; no firm D call. The CDR3 consists of 15 residues. Trimming took 2 bases from V and 0 from J, leaving 11 bases between them. Germline CDR1 SGHAT, CDR2 FQNNGV. The full variable domain, with the rest looked up from reference TRBV11-2 and TRBJ2-7, is EAGVAQSPRYKIIEKRQSVAFWCNPISGHATLYWYQQILGQGPKLLIQFQNNGVVDDSQLPKDRFSAERLKGVDSTLKIQPAKLEDSAVYLCASSLNDGASYEQYFGPGTRLTVT.

The CDR3 region is CASSPGTSGFYEQYF. CDR3 sequence (DNA): TGTGCCAGCAGCCCCGGGACTAGCGGGTTCTACGAGCAGTACTTC. The chain is built from TRBV11-2 and TRBJ2-7; 12 nucleotides align to TRBD2. The CDR3 contains 15 residues. Losses at the gene ends were 5 bases for V and 3 bases for J; bases not matched to a gene: 5. CDR1 SGHAT and CDR2 FQNNGV come from the germline V gene.

V is TRBV21-1 and J is TRBJ2-6; TRBD2 was called by the table and not checked on the DNA. TRBV21-1 constitutes a pseudogene. There are 19 residues in the CDR3. CDR3 in DNA: TGTGCCAGCAGCGGGCGGCGGGGCGTCCACCACTCTGGGGCCAACGTCCTGACTTTC. This gives the protein CASSGRRGVHHSGANVLTF.

The chain is built from TRBV24-1 and TRBJ1-2; perhaps TRBD1 as D (5 bases). Germline CDR1 reads KGHDR; CDR2 reads SFDVKD. The CDR3 totals 14 residues. Trimming pared 3 bases from V and 4 bases from J, leaving 11 bases between. CDR3 bases: TGTGCCACCAGTGATACGGGACGGACCTATGGCTACACCTTC. It specifies CATSDTGRTYGYTF.

The gene calls are TRBV7-6 and TRBJ2-7, with 10 bases that match TRBD2. The germline CDR1 and CDR2 sequences are SGHVS and FNYEAQ. V was pared by 3 bases and J by 2 bases, with 19 bases of the junction left unmatched. The CDR3 covers 20 residues. The CDR3 DNA sequence: TGTGCCAGCAGCTTGGACGGTTTCGACTGGATAGCGGGGGGCACCTACGAGCAGTACTTC. Translating gives CASSLDGFDWIAGGTYEQYF.

This chain uses TRBV5-1 with TRBJ2-7; D call uncertain. V lost 0 bases and J lost 1, with 8 bases in between. Germline V gene sequence: CDR1 SGHRS, CDR2 YFSETQ. The CDR3 is 14 amino acids. The CDR3 loop reads CASSLGLGSYEQYF. The DNA for the CDR3 is TGCGCCAGCAGCTTGGGGCTGGGATCCTACGAGCAGTACTTC.

The rearrangement uses TRBV6-2 or TRBV6-3 and TRBJ1-4; D remains unclear. Deletions cut 0 bases from V and 8 bases from J, with 25 bases between. The germline gives CDR1 MNHEY, CDR2 SVGEGT. The CDR3 is made up of 19 amino acids. The CDR3 is CASSYSIWTLLGGDEKLFF. CDR3 bases: TGTGCCAGCAGTTACTCCATCTGGACCCTTTTGGGAGGTGACGAAAAACTGTTTTTT.

The rearrangement joins TRBV11-3 to TRBJ2-1; 11 bases match TRBD2. In germline, CDR1 is SGHNT, CDR2 YENEEA. The CDR3 length is 17 residues. Trimming at V came to 1 base and at J to 4 bases, leaving 6 bases not matched to a gene. In DNA form, the CDR3 reads TGTGCCAGCAGCTTAGGAGTAGCGGGAGGGAGATACAATGAGCAGTTCTTC. It translates to CASSLGVAGGRYNEQFF.

This sequence joins TRBV3-1 (or the pseudogene TRBV3-2) and TRBJ2-3; a possible D gene is TRBD2 (6 bases). Looked up from germline, CDR1 is LGHDT and CDR2 is YNNKEL (reference sequence). This CDR3 has 13 residues. Trimming removed 1 base from V and 5 bases from J, with 7 bases in between. CDR3 DNA sequence: TGTGCCAGCAGCCAAGTGGAGGGAGATACGCAGTATTTT. Encoded protein: CASSQVEGDTQYF.

The chain's CDR3 is CASTVTGTGNNQPQHF. CDR3 nucleotide sequence: TGTGCCAGTACCGTAACCGGGACAGGGAACAATCAGCCCCAGCATTTT. V is TRBV19 and J is TRBJ1-5; 9 nucleotides align to TRBD1. CDR1 is LNHDA, CDR2 SQIVND, per germline (reference sequence). Trimming took 7 bases from V and 3 from J; bases not matched to a gene: 10. This CDR3 region has 16 residues.

The chain joins TRBV13 to TRBJ2-1, with D hard to call. The CDR3 sequence is 13 residues long. Germline V gives CDR1 PRHDT, CDR2 FYEKMQ (reference sequence). V was shortened by 3 bases and J by 5 bases, with 8 bases between the two germline ends. CDR3 DNA: TGTGCCAGCAGCTTTCGACGGAACAATGAGCAGTTCTTC. Its protein is CASSFRRNNEQFF.

This rearrangement joins TRBV20-1 to TRBJ2-2; 7 bases agree with TRBD1. This CDR3 has 14 amino acids. After removal of 3 bases from V and 5 bases from J, the junction contained 6 bases not matched to a gene. Per the germline V gene, CDR1 is DFQATT and CDR2 is SNEGSKA (reference sequence). CDR3 in amino acids: CSASSAGGTGELFF. The DNA of the CDR3 is TGCAGTGCTAGTTCGGCAGGGGGAACCGGGGAGCTGTTTTTT.

The chain recombines TRBV2 with TRBJ1-2, with a weak D call TRBD1 (6 bases). V dropped 4 bases and J dropped 0 bases, with 24 bases sitting between them. This CDR3 region has 19 residues. Germline CDR1 and CDR2: SNHLY and FYNNEI. This chain's CDR3 is CASSGGLGTWTDTNYGYTF. In DNA, the CDR3 is TGTGCCAGCAGTGGGGGGCTGGGAACCTGGACAGATACTAACTATGGCTACACCTTC.

In its sample, this clone was seen a few times. The chain recombines TRBV6-5 with TRBJ1-1; D perhaps matches TRBD1 (6 bases). Trimming stripped 8 bases from V and 6 bases from J, with 19 bases between. The CDR3 has 14 amino acids. Germline CDR1 reads MNHEY; CDR2 reads SVGAGI. The CDR3 is CASRIRGEGAEAFF. The CDR3 nucleotides read TGTGCCAGCCGGATCCGGGGGGAGGGGGCTGAAGCTTTCTTT.

This rearrangement joins TRBV27 to TRBJ1-1; 7 bases agree with TRBD1. This CDR3 region has 14 residues. Germline V CDR1 and CDR2: MNHEY, SMNVEV (reference sequence). Trimming took 4 bases from V and 0 from J; bases not matched to a gene: 2. CDR3 DNA sequence: TGTGCCAGCAGTTCACAGGGGATGAACACTGAAGCTTTCTTT. Amino acid sequence: CASSSQGMNTEAFF.

The chain joins TRBV28 to TRBJ2-2, with a tentative D call TRBD1 (6 bases). The germline V and J ends were trimmed by 3 bases and 3 bases, with 14 bases remaining between them. CDR1 MDHEN and CDR2 SYDVKM come from the germline V gene. This CDR3 comprises 16 residues. This CDR3 is CASSLGASPYTGELFF. CDR3 bases: TGTGCCAGCAGTTTGGGGGCGAGCCCCTACACCGGGGAGCTGTTTTTT.

The rearrangement joins TRBV2 to TRBJ1-5; tentatively, D is TRBD1 (6 bases). Germline V gene sequence: CDR1 SNHLY, CDR2 FYNNEI. The CDR3 loop spans 14 amino acids. The germline V and J ends were trimmed by 6 bases and 9 bases, with 18 bases remaining between them. For the CDR3, the DNA is TGTGCCAGCAGCAAAACCGGGGGGGGCTGGCCCCAGCATTTT. Its translation is CASSKTGGGWPQHF.